The T cell receptor (beta chain) under discussion was sequenced for a study of T cell changes during pregnancy in multiple sclerosis. The V and J ends lost 5 bases and 4 bases respectively, with 13 bases between them. Germline-derived CDR1 and CDR2 are MDHEN and SYDVKM. The CDR3 spans 14 residues. Clones were sequenced by immunoSEQ multiplex PCR, and TCRdb holds only the in-frame ones, with some missing. The table shows about 75,000 clones, with approximately 93% occurring only once. This clonotype was sampled from a female donor with multiple sclerosis, enrolled in a pregnancy study. The rearrangement links TRBV28 to TRBJ2-3; no definite D call. This specimen consisted of CD4+ T cells from peripheral blood mononuclear cells, obtained after pregnancy. CDR3 sequence (DNA): TGTGCCAGCAGTCGCTCTGATCGGGCAGATACGCAGTATTTT. Translating it yields CASSRSDRADTQYF.